What follows describes a single TCR beta chain. The antigen remains undetermined. Sorted T cells were CFSE-labeled and cultured approximately five days with allogeneic regulatory or mature dendritic cells at 1:10. The trim removed 5 bases at V and 5 bases at J, leaving 6 bases unmatched. The CDR3 extends over 14 amino acids. Germline V gene lookup returns CDR1 SGHTA and CDR2 FQGNSA. These data come from a study of regulatory dendritic cells for organ transplantation. Study-wide results and limits: Memory CD8+ clonal expansion seemed more limited with regulatory than mature dendritic cells. Of resting T cell subsets, memory CD8+ had the most alloreactive clonotypes.

Assay: immunoSEQ multiplex PCR; the TCRdb copy retains only in-frame clones and omits some. This repertoire shows tens of thousands of clones, over 75% found once; its top ten account for over 0.25%. Sequences were obtained from naive CD4+ T cells from blood cultured with dendritic cells. Subset given: CD45RA+ naive T cells. V usage is TRBV7-2 and J usage is TRBJ2-1; 7 bases fit TRBD2. The receptor was isolated from a human donor in good health. The CDR3 loop is CASSAGLQNNEQFF. The CDR3 coding sequence is TGTGCCAGCAGCGCGGGACTACAAAACAATGAGCAGTTCTTC.